A selection of T cell receptor beta chains follows, all from one sample in a study of CD4+ T cells in melanoma. Generated by immunoSEQ multiplex PCR, the TCRdb table keeps only in-frame clones and is missing some. This table has roughly 60,000 clones, roughly three quarters appearing once. The material sequenced was tumor tissue. All receptors derive from a human donor with melanoma. Each CDR3 is given with its conserved first and last residue. D genes are given only for firm matches. Size tells how often a clone was seen (once, few, many) or the class of an expanded clone, and some rows leave it out.

TRBJ1-6 - - TRBV7-3 TGTGCCAGCAGTTCGGGGAGCGATACAGGGCGGAATTCACCCCTCCACTTT CASSSGSDTGRNSPLHF
TRBJ1-2 few - TRBV13 TGTGCCAGCAGCTTAGGGCAGGTGGGCTACACCTTC CASSLGQVGYTF
TRBJ2-6 - - TRBV6-5 TGTGCCAGCAGTTACTCGATCGTGTCTGGCGCCAACGTCCTGACTTTC CASSYSIVSGANVLTF
TRBJ2-7 once - TRBV5-1 TGCGCCAGCCAACAAGCCCGCGGGACAGTGGCCGAGCAGTACTTC CASQQARGTVAEQYF
TRBJ2-7 once TRBD1 TRBV7-6 TGTGCCAGCAGCCACGGACAGGGCTACGAGCAGTACTTC CASSHGQGYEQYF
TRBJ2-1 - - TRBV5-1 TGCGCCAGCGGCTTGGGAGCCGAACCAGGCAATGAGCAGTTCTTC CASGLGAEPGNEQFF
TRBJ1-6 - TRBD1 TRBV5-6 TGTGCCAGCAGCTTGGGACAGGGAAATTCACCCCTCCACTTT CASSLGQGNSPLHF
TRBJ1-1 - TRBD1 TRBV5-1 TGCGCCAGCACGCAGGACAGGGGGCAATTCGCTTTCTTT CASTQDRGQFAFF
TRBJ2-3 - - TRBV25-1 TGTGCCAGCAGTGAATTAGGAACAGATACGCAGTATTTT CASSELGTDTQYF
TRBJ2-2 once TRBD2 TRBV7-9 TGTGCCAGCAGCCGTAGCGGGGGGAACACCGGGGAGCTGTTTTTT CASSRSGGNTGELFF
TRBJ1-2 - - TRBV2 TGTGCCAGCATGGAGCCTCGGGACTATGGCTACACCTTC CASMEPRDYGYTF
TRBJ2-7 - - TRBV7-2 TGTGCCAGCAGCTTAGCTAGCGGACCCTACGAGCAGTACTTC CASSLASGPYEQYF
TRBJ1-2 - TRBD1 TRBV25-1 TGTGCCAGCAGTGTGCCCGGGACAGGGGTCGACTACACCTTC CASSVPGTGVDYTF
TRBJ1-2 - - TRBV7-2 TGTGCCAGCAGCCCGAGCTATACGGAACTCTATGGCTACACCTTC CASSPSYTELYGYTF
TRBJ2-7 - TRBD2 TRBV7-2 TGTGCCAGCAGCTTAGGGTCGGGACTAGCGGGGGGGGAGCAGTACTTC CASSLGSGLAGGEQYF
TRBJ2-7 many - TRBV11-2 TGTGCCAGCAGCTTAGGTCCAGGGCCAACCTACGAGCAGTACTTC CASSLGPGPTYEQYF
TRBJ1-2 - - TRBV10-1 TGCGCCAGCAGTAAATCACCCCGGGACAACTCACACTATGGCTACACCTTC CASSKSPRDNSHYGYTF